These T cell receptor beta chains were read from a single sample in a study of blood T cell repertoires in COVID-19. The table came from immunoSEQ multiplex PCR; TCRdb's copy has only in-frame clones and leaves some out. The sample shows around 18,000 clones, 70% to 85% of them seen only once. Source material: peripheral blood. The receptors shown here come from a man in his 70s with COVID-19, enrolled during active disease. Both conserved end residues are part of each CDR3. A D gene is named only where the DNA matches it firmly. Expanded clones are given a class, and other clones once, few, many or no size at all.

v_gene	j_gene	d_gene	abundance	CDR3aa	CDR3nt
TRBV5-1	TRBJ2-2	NA	NA	CASSLTGPTTGELFF	TGCGCCAGCAGCTTGACAGGGCCAACGACCGGGGAGCTGTTTTTT
TRBV18	TRBJ1-6	TRBD1	NA	CASLGTGASPLHF	TGTGCCAGCCTTGGGACAGGGGCCTCACCCCTCCACTTT
TRBV7-2	TRBJ1-2	TRBD1	NA	CASSLSGQGERGYTF	TGTGCCAGCAGCCTATCGGGGCAGGGGGAAAGGGGCTACACCTTC
TRBV28	TRBJ2-2	NA	few	CASSLWAGSGELFF	TGTGCCAGCAGTTTATGGGCTGGTTCCGGGGAGCTGTTTTTT
TRBV5-1	TRBJ1-3	NA	NA	CASSSGQPGNTIYF	TGCGCCAGCAGCTCAGGACAGCCTGGAAACACCATATATTTT
TRBV9	TRBJ2-7	NA	NA	CASSLGGDSYEQYF	TGTGCCAGCAGCCTAGGGGGGGACTCCTACGAGCAGTACTTC
TRBV25-1	TRBJ1-6	TRBD1	NA	CASSAGTGDNSPLHF	TGTGCCAGCAGTGCCGGGACAGGGGATAATTCACCCCTCCACTTT
TRBV3-1/TRBV3-2	TRBJ2-5	NA	NA	CASSLWTGKKTQYF	TGTGCCAGCAGCTTATGGACCGGGAAGAAGACCCAGTACTTC
TRBV3-1/TRBV3-2	TRBJ1-5	NA	NA	CASSQGGLEPQHF	TGTGCCAGCAGCCAGGGGGGGTTGGAGCCCCAGCATTTT
TRBV25-1	TRBJ1-2	NA	NA	CASSFHTSDGYTF	TGTGCCAGCAGTTTCCATACTTCGGATGGCTACACCTTC
TRBV27	TRBJ2-7	NA	NA	CASTLYRGSGEQYF	TGTGCCAGCACCCTTTACCGGGGATCGGGTGAGCAGTACTTC
TRBV6-1	TRBJ2-7	NA	NA	CASSEVLSYEQYF	TGTGCCAGCAGTGAGGTGCTGAGCTACGAGCAGTACTTC
TRBV23-1	TRBJ2-2	TRBD2	NA	CASSQWGLAGPNTGELFF	TGCGCCAGCAGTCAGTGGGGACTAGCGGGACCTAACACCGGGGAGCTGTTTTTT
TRBV6-5	TRBJ2-7	NA	once	CASSSVAGSFYEQYF	TGTGCCAGCAGTTCCGTTGCAGGGTCTTTCTACGAGCAGTACTTC
TRBV10-1	TRBJ1-2	NA	NA	CASRFIYGYTF	TGCGCCAGCAGGTTTATATATGGCTACACCTTC
TRBV7-9	TRBJ2-1	NA	NA	CASRGDEQFF	TGTGCCAGCAGAGGGGATGAGCAGTTCTTC
TRBV7-2	TRBJ2-2	TRBD2	NA	CASSQYPGLAGTGELFF	TGTGCCAGCAGCCAGTACCCGGGACTAGCGGGAACCGGGGAGCTGTTTTTT
TRBV18	TRBJ1-1	NA	NA	CASSPPLQGMVGEAFF	TGTGCCAGCTCACCACCCCTTCAGGGGATGGTTGGCGAAGCTTTCTTT
TRBV5-6	TRBJ2-5	TRBD2	NA	CASSSGAGETQYF	TGTGCCAGCAGCTCCGGAGCGGGGGAGACCCAGTACTTC
TRBV2	TRBJ2-7	NA	NA	CASTLQGITAEQYF	TGTGCCAGCACCCTACAGGGCATTACTGCCGAGCAGTACTTC
TRBV5-1	TRBJ2-3	NA	NA	CASSSSDPLTDTQYF	TGCGCCAGCAGCTCTAGCGACCCCCTCACAGATACGCAGTATTTT
TRBV5-6	TRBJ1-2	TRBD1	NA	CASSTGTEVFGYTF	TGTGCCAGCAGCACCGGGACAGAGGTCTTTGGCTACACCTTC
TRBV4-2	TRBJ1-5	TRBD1	NA	CASSQEGGLWKHF	TGTGCCAGCAGCCAAGAAGGGGGCCTATGGAAGCATTTT
TRBV10-1	TRBJ2-3	TRBD2	NA	CASRVQTSGGSRRFSDTQYF	TGCGCCAGCAGGGTCCAGACTAGCGGGGGGTCCCGCCGATTTTCAGATACGCAGTATTTT
TRBV27	TRBJ2-3	NA	once	CASSERGATRQYF	TGTGCCAGCAGTGAACGGGGGGCCACGAGGCAGTATTTT
TRBV7-2	TRBJ2-3	NA	NA	CASSLVGADTQYF	TGTGCCAGCAGTTTGGTCGGGGCAGATACGCAGTATTTT
TRBV5-1	TRBJ1-3	TRBD1	NA	CASSGTGSGNTIYF	TGCGCCAGCAGCGGGACAGGGTCTGGAAACACCATATATTTT
TRBV11-2	TRBJ2-3	NA	NA	CASSKGSTAGLTDTQYF	TGTGCCAGCAGCAAGGGCTCAACGGCGGGACTCACAGATACGCAGTATTTT
TRBV24-1	TRBJ1-2	NA	NA	CATSDSGDGYTF	TGTGCCACCAGTGATTCAGGGGATGGCTACACCTTC
TRBV5-4	TRBJ2-1	TRBD2	NA	CASSSYIAGEGNEQFF	TGTGCCAGCAGCTCATATATAGCGGGAGAAGGGAATGAGCAGTTCTTC
TRBV18	TRBJ1-5	TRBD1	NA	CASSPDRGVSTQHF	TGTGCCAGCTCACCAGACAGGGGGGTTTCGACCCAGCATTTT
TRBV7-8	TRBJ2-2	TRBD2	NA	CASTDVAGAVGELFF	TGTGCCAGCACCGACGTAGCGGGAGCGGTCGGGGAGCTGTTTTTT
TRBV2	TRBJ1-2	TRBD1	few	CASSGTASYGYTF	TGTGCCAGCAGCGGGACAGCCAGTTATGGCTACACCTTC
TRBV5-1	TRBJ1-4	TRBD1	once	CASSQGDSGYEKLFF	TGCGCCAGCAGCCAGGGGGACTCAGGCTATGAAAAACTGTTTTTT
TRBV19	TRBJ1-6	TRBD1	NA	CASSVGGNSPLHF	TGTGCCAGTAGTGTAGGGGGCAATTCACCCCTCCACTTT
TRBV29-1	TRBJ1-1	NA	medium-sized	CSSRGWNTEAFF	TGCAGCTCCAGAGGGTGGAATACTGAAGCTTTCTTT
TRBV21-1	TRBJ1-4	NA	NA	CASSYKRSQGDELFF	TGTGCCAGCAGCTATAAGAGATCACAGGGCGATGAACTGTTTTTT
TRBV4-1	TRBJ2-7	NA	NA	CASSPPRVSSYEQYF	TGCGCCAGCAGCCCTCCCAGGGTTTCTTCCTACGAGCAGTACTTC
TRBV6-5	TRBJ1-4	TRBD1	NA	CASSYPGQGNEKLFF	TGTGCCAGCAGTTACCCTGGACAGGGGAATGAAAAACTGTTTTTT
TRBV18	TRBJ1-1	NA	NA	CASSPMGQLNTEAFF	TGTGCCAGCTCACCGATGGGCCAGCTTAACACTGAAGCTTTCTTT
TRBV12-3/TRBV12-4	TRBJ1-5	TRBD1	NA	CASTGQESQPQHF	TGTGCCAGCACCGGACAGGAAAGTCAGCCCCAGCATTTT
TRBV10-3	TRBJ2-3	NA	NA	CAISESETARTDTQYF	TGTGCCATCAGTGAGTCGGAGACGGCCCGCACAGATACGCAGTATTTT
TRBV25-1	TRBJ1-2	NA	NA	CASSEGWTVYGYTF	TGTGCCAGCAGTGAAGGCTGGACAGTCTATGGCTACACCTTC
TRBV5-6	TRBJ1-3	NA	NA	CASSFPATSSGNTIYF	TGTGCCAGCAGCTTTCCTGCGACTAGCTCTGGAAACACCATATATTTT
TRBV7-3	TRBJ2-7	TRBD1	NA	CASSYDRGEQYF	TGTGCCAGCAGCTACGACAGGGGCGAGCAGTACTTC
TRBV18	TRBJ2-3	TRBD2	NA	CASSGTSGSDTQYF	TGTGCCAGCTCAGGGACTAGCGGGAGTGATACGCAGTATTTT